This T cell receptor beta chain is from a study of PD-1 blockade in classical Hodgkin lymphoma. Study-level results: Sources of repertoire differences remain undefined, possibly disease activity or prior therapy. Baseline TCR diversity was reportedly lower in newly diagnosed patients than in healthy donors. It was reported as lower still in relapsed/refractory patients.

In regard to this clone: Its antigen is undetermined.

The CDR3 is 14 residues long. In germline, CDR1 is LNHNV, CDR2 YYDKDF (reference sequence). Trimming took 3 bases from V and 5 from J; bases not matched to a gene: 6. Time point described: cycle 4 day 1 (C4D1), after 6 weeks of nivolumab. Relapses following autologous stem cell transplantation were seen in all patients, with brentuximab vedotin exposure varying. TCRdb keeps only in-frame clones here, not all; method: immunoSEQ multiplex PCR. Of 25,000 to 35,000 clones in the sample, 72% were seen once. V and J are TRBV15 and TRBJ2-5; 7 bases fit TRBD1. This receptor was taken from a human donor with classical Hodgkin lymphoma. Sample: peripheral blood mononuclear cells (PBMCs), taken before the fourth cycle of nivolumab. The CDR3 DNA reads TGTGCCACCAGCAGGGGGACAGAGGCGGAGACCCAGTACTTC. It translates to CATSRGTEAETQYF.